The clone carrying this T cell receptor (beta chain) appeared a few times. The antigen is undetermined. This CDR3 is built from 14 residues. V was pared by 2 bases and J by 5 bases, with 4 bases of the junction left unmatched. Germline loops: CDR1 SGHKS, CDR2 YYEKEE (reference sequence). The data were taken from a study of shared clonotypes between healthy human individuals. This was a deep-level run. The method was immunoSEQ multiplex PCR; TCRdb's version includes in-frame clones alone and lacks a portion of them. The table lists over a million clones, 70% to 80% of them singletons, with 0.5% to 0.65% in the top ten. The study's findings and limits: The researchers took only blood, and tissue repertoires probably look different. Naive subsets typically showed greater estimated richness than memory subsets.

Input material: memory CD4+ T cells from PBMCs. As for subset: CD45RA-negative fraction. The receptor was isolated from a man between 18 and 35 years old in good health. Some clones in this sample may be carry-over from other donors' samples. The chain links TRBV5-5 to TRBJ2-1, with 7 bases identical to TRBD2. The CDR3 protein is CASSLAGPDNEQFF. The CDR3 nucleotides read TGTGCCAGCAGCTTAGCGGGACCAGACAATGAGCAGTTCTTC. Full variable domain (rest looked up from reference TRBV5-5 and TRBJ2-1): DAGVTQSPTHLIKTRGQQVTLRCSPISGHKSVSWYQQVLGQGPQFIFQYYEKEERGRGNFPDRFSARQFPNYSSELNVNALLLGDSALYLCASSLAGPDNEQFFGPGTRLTVL.